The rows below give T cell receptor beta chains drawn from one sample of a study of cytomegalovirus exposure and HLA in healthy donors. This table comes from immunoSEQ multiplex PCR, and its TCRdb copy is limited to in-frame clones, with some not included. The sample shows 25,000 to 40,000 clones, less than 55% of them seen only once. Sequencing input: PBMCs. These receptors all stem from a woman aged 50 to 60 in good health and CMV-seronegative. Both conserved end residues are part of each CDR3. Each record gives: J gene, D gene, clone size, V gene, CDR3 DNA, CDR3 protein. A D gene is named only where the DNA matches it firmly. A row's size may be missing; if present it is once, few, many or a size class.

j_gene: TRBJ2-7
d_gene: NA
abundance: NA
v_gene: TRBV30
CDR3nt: TGTGCCTGGAGTGAAGCTTACGAGCAGTACTTC
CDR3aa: CAWSEAYEQYF

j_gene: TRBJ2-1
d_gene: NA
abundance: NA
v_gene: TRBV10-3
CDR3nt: TGTGCCATCAGTGAGTCGCGGGGAGTCAATGAGCAGTTCTTC
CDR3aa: CAISESRGVNEQFF

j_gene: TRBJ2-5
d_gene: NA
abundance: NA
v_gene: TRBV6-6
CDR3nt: TGTGCCAGCAGCGAAGCGGAGACCCAGTACTTC
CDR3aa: CASSEAETQYF

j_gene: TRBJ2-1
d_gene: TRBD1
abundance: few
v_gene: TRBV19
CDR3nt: TGTGCCAGTAGTCAACCCGAGGCCTTGGGACAGGGTCATGAGCAGTTCTTC
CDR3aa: CASSQPEALGQGHEQFF

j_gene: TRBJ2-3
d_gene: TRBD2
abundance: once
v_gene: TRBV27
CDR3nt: TGTGCCAGCAGTTTATTCGGGAGGAGCACAGATACGCAGTATTTT
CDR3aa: CASSLFGRSTDTQYF

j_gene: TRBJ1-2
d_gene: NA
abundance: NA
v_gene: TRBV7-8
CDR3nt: TGTGCCAGCAGCTTAGCCCCGGCAGCAACGGGCTATGGCTACACCTTC
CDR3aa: CASSLAPAATGYGYTF

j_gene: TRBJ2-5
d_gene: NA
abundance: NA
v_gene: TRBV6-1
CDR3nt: TGTGCCAGCAGCACACTAGGAGAGACCCAGTACTTC
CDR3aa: CASSTLGETQYF

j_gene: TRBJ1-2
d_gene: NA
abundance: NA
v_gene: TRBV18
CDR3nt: TGTGCCAGCTCACCTCAGGGCCTCTATGGCTACACCTTC
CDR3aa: CASSPQGLYGYTF

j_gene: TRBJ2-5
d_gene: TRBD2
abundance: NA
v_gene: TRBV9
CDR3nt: TGTGCCAGCAGCGTAGCGGGGGGACTAGAGACCCAGTACTTC
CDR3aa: CASSVAGGLETQYF

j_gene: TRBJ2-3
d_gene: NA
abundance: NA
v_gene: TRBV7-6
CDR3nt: TGTGCCAGCAGCTTACAGGGGGATACGCAGTATTTT
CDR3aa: CASSLQGDTQYF

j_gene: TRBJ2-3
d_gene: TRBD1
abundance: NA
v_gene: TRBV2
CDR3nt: TGTGCCAGCAGTCGGGACAGGGCAACGGGTACGCAGTATTTT
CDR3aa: CASSRDRATGTQYF

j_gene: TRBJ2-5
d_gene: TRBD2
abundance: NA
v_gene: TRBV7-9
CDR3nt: TGTGCCAGCAGCCCCATAGGCGGGGGAGGTCCCAAAGAGACCCAGTACTTC
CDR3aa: CASSPIGGGGPKETQYF

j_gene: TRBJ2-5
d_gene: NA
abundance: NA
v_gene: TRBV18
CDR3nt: TGTGCCAGCTCACCAGCCCGGGTCCAAGAGACCCAGTACTTC
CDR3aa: CASSPARVQETQYF

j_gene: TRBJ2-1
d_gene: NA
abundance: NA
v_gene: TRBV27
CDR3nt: TGTGCCAGCAGTTTGTCCCCCGGGACTGCCTCCTACAATGAGCAGTTCTTC
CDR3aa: CASSLSPGTASYNEQFF

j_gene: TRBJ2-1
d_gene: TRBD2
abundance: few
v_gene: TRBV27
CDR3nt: TGTGCCAGCACCTCTGGCGGGAGGGCCGTAAATGAGCAGTTCTTC
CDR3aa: CASTSGGRAVNEQFF

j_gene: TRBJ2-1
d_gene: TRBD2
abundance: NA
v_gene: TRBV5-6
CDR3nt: TGTGCCAGCAGCTTGGTCACTAGCGCCTACAATGAGCAGTTCTTC
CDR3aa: CASSLVTSAYNEQFF

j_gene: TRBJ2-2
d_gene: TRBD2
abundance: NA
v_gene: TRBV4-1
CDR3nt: TGCGCCAGCAGCCAAGGTGCGGGGGTTAACACCGGGGAGCTGTTTTTT
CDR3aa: CASSQGAGVNTGELFF

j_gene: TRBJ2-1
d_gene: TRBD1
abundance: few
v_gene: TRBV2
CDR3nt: TGTGCCAGCAGTGAAAGTGGCAGGGGGAATGAGCAGTTCTTC
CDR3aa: CASSESGRGNEQFF

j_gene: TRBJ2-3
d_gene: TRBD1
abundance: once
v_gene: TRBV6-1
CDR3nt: TGTGCCAGCAGGGCCCGGGACAGGGGTACAGATACGCAGTATTTT
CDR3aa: CASRARDRGTDTQYF

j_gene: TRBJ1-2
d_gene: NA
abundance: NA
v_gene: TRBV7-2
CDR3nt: TGTGCCAGCAGCTTAGAACAGCCGTATGGCTACACCTTC
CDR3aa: CASSLEQPYGYTF

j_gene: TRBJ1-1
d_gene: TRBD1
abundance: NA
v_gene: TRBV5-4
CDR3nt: TGTGCCAGCAGCTTGGCCCAAAGGACAGGGAGGAACACTGAAGCTTTCTTT
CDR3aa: CASSLAQRTGRNTEAFF

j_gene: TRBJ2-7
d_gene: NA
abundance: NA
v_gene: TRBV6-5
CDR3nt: TGCGCCAGCAGAGACACCTCCTACGAGCAGTACTTC
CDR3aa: CASRDTSYEQYF

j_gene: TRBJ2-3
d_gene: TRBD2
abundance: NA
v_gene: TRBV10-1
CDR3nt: TGCGCCAGCAGTGACTATAGCGGGGGGGCCCCAGATACGCAGTATTTT
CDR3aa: CASSDYSGGAPDTQYF

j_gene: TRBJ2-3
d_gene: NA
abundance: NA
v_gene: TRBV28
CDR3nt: TGTGCCAGCAGTTTGCAAAGCGGAACAGATACGCAGTATTTT
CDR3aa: CASSLQSGTDTQYF

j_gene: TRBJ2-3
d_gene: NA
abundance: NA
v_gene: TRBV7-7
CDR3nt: TGTGCCAGCAGCTTACTGAGGACAGATACGCAGTATTTT
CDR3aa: CASSLLRTDTQYF

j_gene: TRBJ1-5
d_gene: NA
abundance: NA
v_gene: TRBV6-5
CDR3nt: TGTGCCAGCAGTTCCAGGTCGGGCAATCAGCCCCAGCATTTT
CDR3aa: CASSSRSGNQPQHF

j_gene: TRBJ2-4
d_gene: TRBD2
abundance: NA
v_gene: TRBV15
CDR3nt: TGTGCCACCAGCAGAGATCGGCCTGGGGTAGCGGGGATGAACATTCAGTACTTC
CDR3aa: CATSRDRPGVAGMNIQYF

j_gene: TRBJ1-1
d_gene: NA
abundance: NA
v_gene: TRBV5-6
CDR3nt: TGTGCCAGCAGCTTCTTTCTGGGCACCGACACTGAAGCTTTCTTT
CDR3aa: CASSFFLGTDTEAFF

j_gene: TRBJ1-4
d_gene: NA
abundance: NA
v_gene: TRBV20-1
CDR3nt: TGCAGTGCTAGAGGAGGAGAAAAACTGTTTTTT
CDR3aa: CSARGGEKLFF

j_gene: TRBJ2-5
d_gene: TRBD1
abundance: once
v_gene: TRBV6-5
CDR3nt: TGTGCCAGCAGTACCCGGGACAGGGGATTAGAGACCCAGTACTTC
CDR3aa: CASSTRDRGLETQYF

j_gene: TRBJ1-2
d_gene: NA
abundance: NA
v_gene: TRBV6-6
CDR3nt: TGTGCCAGCTATGGGGGGTATGGCTACACCTTC
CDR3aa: CASYGGYGYTF

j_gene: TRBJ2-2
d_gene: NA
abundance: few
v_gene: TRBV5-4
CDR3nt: TGTGCCAGCAGACGCGGAGGGTGGAACACCGGGGAGCTGTTTTTT
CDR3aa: CASRRGGWNTGELFF

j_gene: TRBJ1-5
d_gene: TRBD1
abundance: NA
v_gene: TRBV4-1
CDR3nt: TGCGCCAGCAGACGTACAGGGGGGCGCAATCAGCCCCAGCATTTT
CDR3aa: CASRRTGGRNQPQHF

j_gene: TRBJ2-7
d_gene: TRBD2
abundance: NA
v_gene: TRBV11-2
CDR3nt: TGTGCCAGCAGCTACGGGAGGGGGATGAAAGAGCAGTACTTC
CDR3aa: CASSYGRGMKEQYF

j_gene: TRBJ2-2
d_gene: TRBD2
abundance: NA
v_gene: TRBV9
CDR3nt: TGTGCCAGCAGCGTAGATAGAGCGGGGGGCGCAACCGGGGGCACCGGGGAGCTGTTTTTT
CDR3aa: CASSVDRAGGATGGTGELFF

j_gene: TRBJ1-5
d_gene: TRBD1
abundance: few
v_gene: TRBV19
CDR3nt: TGTGCCAGTAGCTCCCCGGGACAGGACATGAGGCCCCAGCATTTT
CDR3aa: CASSSPGQDMRPQHF

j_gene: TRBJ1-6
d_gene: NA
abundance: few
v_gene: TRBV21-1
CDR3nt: TGTGCCAGCAGCAAACCGAGGGACTCAGGGGGCCTTGGTTCACCCCTCCACTTT
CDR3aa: CASSKPRDSGGLGSPLHF

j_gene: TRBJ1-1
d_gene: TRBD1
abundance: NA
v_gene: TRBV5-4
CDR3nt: TGTGCCAGCAGCTTTGGGACAGTGAACACTGAAGCTTTCTTT
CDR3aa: CASSFGTVNTEAFF

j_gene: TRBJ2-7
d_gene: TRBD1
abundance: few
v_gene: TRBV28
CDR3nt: TGTGCCAGCAGTCCGCCGGGACAGGGGACCTACGAGCAGTACTTC
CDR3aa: CASSPPGQGTYEQYF

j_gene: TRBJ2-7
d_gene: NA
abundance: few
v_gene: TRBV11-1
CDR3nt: TGTGCCAGCAGCGCGCAGAGGGCAGTCTTAGACTACGAGCAGTACTTC
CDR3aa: CASSAQRAVLDYEQYF

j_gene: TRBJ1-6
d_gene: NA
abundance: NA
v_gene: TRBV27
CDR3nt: TGTGCCAGCAGTTTATCCCAGGGTTTTACACCCCTCCACTTT
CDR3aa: CASSLSQGFTPLHF

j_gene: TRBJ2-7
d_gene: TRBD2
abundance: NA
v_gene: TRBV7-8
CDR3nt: TGTGCCAGCAGCTTAGCGGAGGTAGCGGGAGTTCACGAGCAGTACTTC
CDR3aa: CASSLAEVAGVHEQYF

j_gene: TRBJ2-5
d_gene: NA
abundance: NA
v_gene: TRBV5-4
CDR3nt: TGTGCCAGCAGCTCCGTGGAGGGGCAGGTCGGAGACTTC
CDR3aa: CASSSVEGQVGDF

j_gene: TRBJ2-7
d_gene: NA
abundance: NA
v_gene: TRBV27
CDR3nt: TGTGCCAGCAGTTTAGGGGCAGCCAACGAGCAGTACTTC
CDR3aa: CASSLGAANEQYF